This TCR beta chain is drawn from a study of blood T cell repertoires in COVID-19 (dated by TCRdb to the early 2020s). Concerning the study at large: The collaborator samples originated in the United States, Italy and Spain and spanned the acute and convalescent phases of COVID-19. Samples came from the ongoing ImmuneRACE study (first 160 participants) plus 1,254 subjects from 6 global collaborators. A de-identified subject ID, COVID-19 status, age in years and sex were almost always included in the sample metadata. The repertoires were released in a freely available public database meant as a resource for research on the immune response to SARS-CoV-2. The dataset comprised deeply sampled blood TCRbeta repertoires from subjects exposed to, actively infected with, or recovered from COVID-19. Where available, HLA class I and class II types were taken from metadata supplied by the sample provider and were not determined by assay-based typing. The prospective study material was composed of cDNA or gDNA derived from T cells, B-cell-depleted T cells, or PBMCs. Broad study findings and their caveats: The quantity of clinical and demographic metadata differed by source and by participant and was supplied without curation.

The immunoSEQ Assay, a bias-controlled multiplex PCR, was used to amplify TCRbeta CDR3 regions from genomic DNA. From the authors' description of their analysis: The number of nucleated cells in each sample was estimated from the amplification of reference gene primers within the assay. To quantify the absolute abundance of each unique TCRbeta CDR3 rearrangement, sequence reads were collapsed and filtered. For each sample, productive Simpson clonality was calculated by taking the square root of Simpson's diversity index across productive rearrangements. TCRdb took this table from immuneACCESS and kept in-frame rearrangements with V and J called. Such tables lack part of the clones; where checked against another copy, unresolved V genes explain under half of the gap, and the rest is unexplained. Clone size and the V and J calls come from that table; the DNA yielded D and trimming. This sample is represented by approximately 150,000 clones; over 80% of them were singletons. The ten largest clones add up to about 1.7% of the sample.

Reading from cysteine to phenylalanine, the CDR3 counts 14 amino acids. Solely the CDR3 DNA is kept, with 42 bases framed from the first base. Via the germline V gene, CDR1 is ENHRY and CDR2 SYGVKD. Trimming removed 4 bases from V and 3 bases from J; the gene matches leave 0 bases unexplained. Note on this clone: It has no known antigen specificity. Base quality data are lacking; no much larger clone is found one base away.

Whole blood was collected in K2EDTA tubes by collaborating institutions according to the institutions' own protocols. Collaborator samples were shipped for TCRbeta analysis as frozen whole blood, isolated PBMCs, or DNA extracted from either sample type. The sequence derives from a woman aged 45-65 years with acute or convalescent COVID-19. In this chain, TRBV10-3 is recombined with TRBJ2-1, with 10 bases aligning to TRBD2. The specimen was peripheral blood. The base sequence is TGTGCCATCAGTGGGACTAGCGGCTACAATGAGCAGTTCTTC. It translates to CAISGTSGYNEQFF.